This T cell receptor beta chain was captured in a study of vaccination effects on CD4 cells after COVID-19. Across the whole study: Participants got two doses of BNT162b2 or mRNA-1273 vaccine. Sampling of a couple of convalescent patients took place 16 days and one week prior to vaccination.

This clone came up a few times. The antigen is not known. CDR3 size: 15 residues. V was pared by 4 bases and J by 4 bases, with 17 bases between. The germline V gene encodes CDR1 SGHNT and CDR2 YYREEE (reference sequence). Cultured cells yielded isolated CD4+ T cells after around 10 days. Cells had half their medium changed to IL-2 medium on days 3 and 7. Libraries were prepared by immunoSEQ multiplex PCR; TCRdb keeps only in-frame clonotypes and omits some of them. The table has 50,000 to 70,000 clones, approximately 70% seen once. The material sequenced was CD4+ T cells from PBMCs cultured without peptide, taken before COVID-19 vaccination. The chain recombines TRBV5-4 with TRBJ2-5, with TRBD2 as a possible D gene (7 bases). This clonotype was obtained from a human donor who had a prior SARS-CoV-2 infection. CDR3 nucleotide sequence: TGTGCCAGCAGCCTGGGGGGGGCCGGAGCAGAGACCCAGTACTTC. As protein: CASSLGGAGAETQYF.